This entry lists 23 T cell receptor beta chains sequenced from one sample in a study of T-cell reconstitution after alpha-beta-depleted transplantation in children. The TCRbeta library incorporated unique molecular identifiers. TCRdb ran MiXCR on the PCR reads and lists one entry per CDR3 protein. The sample contains approximately 130,000 distinct CDR3 sequences, about 9.9% of which appear only once. The sample consisted of PBMCs, mostly from graft donor cells, taken 180 days after TCRalphabeta/CD19-depleted stem cell transplant. Every receptor here comes from a girl younger than two who had a stem cell transplant for combined immunodeficiency, so the T cells may come from the graft donor.

This clonotype has just a few counts. The chain uses TRBV5-1 and TRBJ2-3; 10 bases align to TRBD2. Germline V lookup: CDR1 SGHRS, CDR2 YFSETQ. V was clipped by 4 bases and J by 2 bases; unmatched bases: 4. CDR3 length: 15 amino acids. This CDR3 is CASSGTSEFTDTQYF. The CDR3 DNA reads TGCGCCAGCAGCGGGACTAGCGAATTCACAGATACGCAGTATTTT. Based on the CDR3 plus reference TRBV5-1 and TRBJ2-3, the full variable domain is KAGVTQTPRYLIKTRGQQVTLSCSPISGHRSVSWYQQTPGQGLQFLFEYFSETQRNKGNFPGRFSGRQFSNSRSEMNVSTLELGDSALYLCASSGTSEFTDTQYFGPGTRLTVL.

This clonotype has more than one count but fewer than ten. This chain uses TRBV5-6 with TRBJ2-5, with D perhaps given as TRBD1 or TRBD2 (6 bases each). In germline, CDR1 is SGHDT, CDR2 YYEEEE. The V and J ends lost 1 base and 1 base respectively, with 14 bases between them. The CDR3 has 16 residues. CDR3 DNA sequence: TGTGCCAGCAGCTTGCGGGCGGGGACACGCCAAGAGACCCAGTACTTC. This encodes CASSLRAGTRQETQYF.

The V call is TRBV20-1, the J call TRBJ2-7, with 9 positions matching TRBD2. From germline, CDR1 is DFQATT and CDR2 SNEGSKA (reference sequence). With 0 bases clipped from V and 5 bases from J, the junction kept 8 bases outside the gene matches. The CDR3 length is 15 residues. CDR3 loop: CSARDQAGGYHEQYF. CDR3 bases: TGCAGTGCTAGAGATCAAGCGGGAGGTTACCACGAGCAGTACTTC.

The chain recombines TRBV15 with TRBJ2-7; 12 nucleotides line up with TRBD2. Germline assignment: CDR1 LNHNV and CDR2 YYDKDF (reference sequence). V lost 1 base, J lost 7 bases, and 14 bases stayed unmatched. The CDR3 is 18 residues long. CDR3 sequence reads: CATSRGIPAGLAGLEQYF. The CDR3 DNA reads TGTGCCACCAGCAGAGGAATCCCGGCCGGACTAGCGGGGCTAGAGCAGTACTTC.

This clonotype was seen many times. The J gene is TRBJ2-1, the V gene TRBV29-1; no firm D call. V was shortened by 7 bases and J by 1 base, with 8 bases between the two germline ends. The V gene's germline CDR1 is SQVTM and CDR2 ANQGSEA. This CDR3 is built from 12 residues. In DNA form, the CDR3 reads TGCAGCGCTGAGGTTTCCTACAATGAGCAGTTCTTC. Translation gives CSAEVSYNEQFF.

This clonotype occurred many times. The gene calls are TRBV28 and TRBJ1-2, with 7 bases identical to TRBD1. The CDR3 runs to 15 residues. Germline CDR1 MDHEN, CDR2 SYDVKM. With 5 bases clipped from V and 3 bases from J, the junction kept 9 bases outside the gene matches. CDR3 residues: CASSPYRGPYYGYTF. The CDR3 DNA is TGTGCCAGCAGTCCTTACAGGGGACCCTACTATGGCTACACCTTC.

This clonotype was detected only a few times. The rearrangement joins TRBV7-2 to TRBJ2-2, with D hard to call. V gave up 3 bases and J gave up 1 base, with 9 bases separating them. Germline values: CDR1 SGHTA, CDR2 FQGNSA. The CDR3 has 15 residues. CDR3 DNA sequence: TGTGCCAGCAGCTTGCAGGTCGTGAACACCGGGGAGCTGTTTTTT. Protein product: CASSLQVVNTGELFF.

This clonotype was counted a few times. V usage is TRBV28 and J usage is TRBJ1-2, with D maybe TRBD1 (6 bases). Deletions cut 6 bases from V and 0 bases from J, with 14 bases between. Germline V gene sequence: CDR1 MDHEN, CDR2 SYDVKM. CDR3 length: 15 residues. CDR3 sequence: CASRNGGKANYGYTF. The CDR3 nucleotides read TGTGCCAGCAGGAACGGGGGCAAGGCTAACTATGGCTACACCTTC.

This clonotype was seen a handful of times. The J gene is TRBJ2-1, the V gene TRBV27, with D uncertain. The CDR3 covers 17 residues. CDR1 and CDR2 from the germline V gene are MNHEY and SMNVEV (reference sequence). The V end was cut by 2 bases, the J end by 0 bases, with 14 bases between. CDR3 region: CASSLQSWGSSYNEQFF. The CDR3 region has the DNA TGTGCCAGCAGTTTACAGAGTTGGGGAAGCTCCTACAATGAGCAGTTCTTC.

The J gene is TRBJ2-3, the V gene TRBV12-3 or TRBV12-4, with 14 bases lining up with TRBD2. The CDR3 is made up of 16 amino acids. Germline trimming cut 3 bases from V and 4 bases from J; bases unmatched to any gene: 3. The CDR3 here is CASSFPTSGGADTQYF. The CDR3 DNA reads as TGTGCCAGCAGTTTCCCGACTAGCGGGGGGGCAGATACGCAGTATTTT.

This clonotype was counted between two and nine times. The chain recombines TRBV6-2 or TRBV6-3 with TRBJ1-1, with D perhaps TRBD1 (5 bases). Germline V gene data show CDR1 as MNHEY and CDR2 as SVGEGT. Deletions cut 8 bases from V and 1 base from J, with 8 bases between. This CDR3 has 12 amino acids. The CDR3 sequence is CASGTGNTEAFF. The CDR3 DNA reads as TGTGCCAGCGGAACAGGGAACACTGAAGCTTTCTTT.

The genes are TRBV7-2 and TRBJ2-3; 12 bases are shared with TRBD2. After removal of 0 bases from V and 5 bases from J, the junction contained 3 bases not matched to a gene. Germline loops: CDR1 SGHTA, CDR2 FQGNSA. The CDR3 loop spans 16 amino acids. The CDR3 sequence: CASSLALAGGQDTQYF. CDR3 DNA sequence: TGTGCCAGCAGCTTAGCGCTAGCGGGGGGGCAAGATACGCAGTATTTT.

With regard to this clonotype: A much larger clonotype is one base distant, so this may be a read error. The rearrangement links TRBV6-5 to TRBJ2-1; D is perhaps TRBD1 (6 bases). Germline CDR1 MNHEY, CDR2 SVGAGI. The CDR3 covers 16 residues. V was pared by 0 bases and J by 4 bases, with 13 bases between. The CDR3 sequence: CASSYSYRVNYNEQFF. In nucleotides, the CDR3 is TGTGCCAGCAGTTACTCGTACAGGGTAAATTACAATGAGCAGTTCTTC.

The chain combines TRBV11-3 with TRBJ2-7; tentatively, D is TRBD2 (5 bases). This CDR3 spans 14 amino acids. The ends were cut back, 4 bases at V and 2 bases at J, with 12 bases in the middle. The germline CDR1 and CDR2 sequences are SGHNT and YENEEA. The CDR3 DNA reads as TGTGCCAGCAGCTCCGACGCGGGCACCTACGAGCAGTACTTC. It encodes CASSSDAGTYEQYF. The entire variable domain, with the rest obtained from reference TRBV11-3 and TRBJ2-7, is as follows: EAGVVQSPRYKIIEKKQPVAFWCNPISGHNTLYWYLQNLGQGPELLIRYENEEAVDDSQLPKDRFSAERLKGVDSTLKIQPAELGDSAVYLCASSSDAGTYEQYFGPGTRLTVT.

There are a few counts of this clonotype. The chain is built from TRBV5-1 and TRBJ1-1; D not certain. The V end lost 4 bases, the J end lost 9 bases, and 7 bases lay between the germline ends. The germline V gene encodes CDR1 SGHRS and CDR2 YFSETQ. The CDR3 contains 10 residues. CDR3 amino acids: CASSPGQAFF. In nucleotides, the CDR3 is TGCGCCAGCAGCCCGGGCCAAGCTTTCTTT.

This clonotype was counted a few times. The chain is built from TRBV2 and TRBJ1-1; tentative D call: TRBD1 (5 bases). Germline V gives CDR1 SNHLY, CDR2 FYNNEI. Trimming removed 2 bases at V and 10 bases at J, with 17 bases between. CDR3 size: 14 residues. CDR3: CASSEWRQGKGAFF. The CDR3 DNA reads TGTGCCAGCAGTGAATGGAGGCAGGGCAAGGGAGCTTTCTTT.

This chain links TRBV30 with TRBJ2-3, with 9 bases fitting TRBD1. Germline assignment: CDR1 GTSNPN and CDR2 SVGIG (reference sequence). The CDR3 runs to 13 residues. J was trimmed by 6 bases and V by 4 bases; bases with no gene match: 5. The CDR3 loop reads CAWTTGGRDTQYF. The CDR3 region has the DNA TGTGCCTGGACTACAGGGGGCAGGGATACGCAGTATTTT.

V is TRBV13 and J is TRBJ2-1; 9 bases match TRBD1. J gave up 7 bases and V 5 bases, and 9 bases lay outside the gene matches. Germline-derived CDR1 and CDR2 are PRHDT and FYEKMQ (reference sequence). CDR3 length: 15 residues. The chain's CDR3 is CASSLGGTGSNEQFF. CDR3 nucleotide sequence: TGTGCCAGCAGCCTTGGCGGGACAGGGTCTAATGAGCAGTTCTTC.

This sequence joins TRBV18 and TRBJ2-7; D may be TRBD2 (6 bases). CDR1 KGHSH and CDR2 LQKENI come from the germline V gene. The V end was cut by 6 bases, the J end by 3 bases, with 21 bases between. The CDR3 covers 16 residues. The CDR3 DNA reads as TGTGCCAGCTCCCTCCGATGGGACTCCGCCTTCTACGAGCAGTACTTC. Translation gives CASSLRWDSAFYEQYF.

This clonotype was counted a few times. The chain recombines TRBV7-2 with TRBJ1-5; D remains ambiguous. Deletions cut 2 bases from V and 7 bases from J, with 15 bases between. CDR1 and CDR2 (germline): SGHTA, FQGNSA. CDR3 size: 15 residues. The CDR3 region has the DNA TGTGCCAGCAGCTTATCAGATATCGGAATCCAGCCCCAGCATTTT. This gives the protein CASSLSDIGIQPQHF.

V is TRBV20-1 and J is TRBJ2-1, with D possibly matching TRBD2 (8 bases). CDR3 size: 16 residues. Germline assignment: CDR1 DFQATT and CDR2 SNEGSKA (reference sequence). V was trimmed by 1 base and J by 3 bases, leaving 16 bases between them. The CDR3 bases are TGCAGTGCTAGAGGAGGGGGCGGGAGGTACTACAATGAGCAGTTCTTC. Protein: CSARGGGGRYYNEQFF.

This clonotype was counted a few times. The chain links TRBV30 to TRBJ2-1; no clear D. V was cut by 5 bases and J by 8 bases, with 13 bases left in between. From germline, CDR1 is GTSNPN and CDR2 SVGIG (reference sequence). The CDR3 is 12 residues long. The CDR3 is CAWAPLSHEQFF. In DNA form, the CDR3 reads TGTGCCTGGGCCCCCTTAAGCCATGAGCAGTTCTTC.

This clonotype was recorded a few times. The V gene is TRBV29-1, the J gene TRBJ2-3; D might be TRBD1 (5 bases). This CDR3 spans 14 amino acids. Germline CDR1 SQVTM, CDR2 ANQGSEA. Trimming cost V 3 bases and J 0 bases, with 10 bases left between them. Here the CDR3 reads CSVEGRLSTDTQYF. Here the CDR3 DNA reads TGCAGCGTTGAGGGGCGGTTAAGCACAGATACGCAGTATTTT.